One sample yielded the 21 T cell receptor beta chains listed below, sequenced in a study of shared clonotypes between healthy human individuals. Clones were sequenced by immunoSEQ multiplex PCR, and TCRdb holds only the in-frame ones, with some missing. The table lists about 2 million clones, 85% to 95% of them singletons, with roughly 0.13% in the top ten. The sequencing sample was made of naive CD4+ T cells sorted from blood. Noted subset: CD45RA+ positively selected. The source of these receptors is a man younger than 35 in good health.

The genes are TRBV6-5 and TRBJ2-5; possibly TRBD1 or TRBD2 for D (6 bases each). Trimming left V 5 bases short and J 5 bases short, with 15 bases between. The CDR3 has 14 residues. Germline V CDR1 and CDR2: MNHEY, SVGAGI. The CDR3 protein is CASSRLEGGETQYF. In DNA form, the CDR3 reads TGTGCCAGCAGTCGGCTAGAAGGGGGGGAGACCCAGTACTTC.

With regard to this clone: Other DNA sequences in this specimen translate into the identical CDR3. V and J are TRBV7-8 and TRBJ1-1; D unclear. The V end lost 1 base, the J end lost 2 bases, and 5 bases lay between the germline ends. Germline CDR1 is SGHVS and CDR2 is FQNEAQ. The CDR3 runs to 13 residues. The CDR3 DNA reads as TGTGCCAGCAGCTTAGGGCGTAACACTGAAGCTTTCTTT. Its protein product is CASSLGRNTEAFF. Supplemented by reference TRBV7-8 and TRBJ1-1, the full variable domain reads GAGVSQSPRYKVAKRGQDVALRCDPISGHVSLFWYQQALGQGPEFLTYFQNEAQLDKSGLPSDRFFAERPEGSVSTLKIQRTQQEDSAVYLCASSLGRNTEAFFGQGTRLTVV.

Written as DNA, the CDR3 is TGCGCCAGCAGCTCCGAGCTAGCGGGCTACAATGAGCAGTTCTTC. Residues: CASSSELAGYNEQFF. V and J are TRBV5-1 and TRBJ2-1, with TRBD2 identical over 8 bases. In germline, CDR1 is SGHRS, CDR2 YFSETQ. Trimming removed 3 bases from V and 3 bases from J; junction bases left unmatched: 5. The CDR3 loop spans 15 amino acids.

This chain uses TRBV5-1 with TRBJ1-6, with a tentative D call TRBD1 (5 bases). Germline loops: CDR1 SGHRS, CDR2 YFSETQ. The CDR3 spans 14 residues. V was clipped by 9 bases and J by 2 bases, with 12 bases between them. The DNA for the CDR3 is TGCGCCACACGACAGCAAGCCTATAATTCACCCCTCCACTTT. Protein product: CATRQQAYNSPLHF.

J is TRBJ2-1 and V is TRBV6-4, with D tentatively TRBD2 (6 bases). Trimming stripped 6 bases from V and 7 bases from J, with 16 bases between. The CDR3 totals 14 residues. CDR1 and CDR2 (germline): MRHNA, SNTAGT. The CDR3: CASSFGPGDNEQFF. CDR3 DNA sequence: TGTGCCAGCAGCTTCGGTCCGGGGGATAATGAGCAGTTCTTC.

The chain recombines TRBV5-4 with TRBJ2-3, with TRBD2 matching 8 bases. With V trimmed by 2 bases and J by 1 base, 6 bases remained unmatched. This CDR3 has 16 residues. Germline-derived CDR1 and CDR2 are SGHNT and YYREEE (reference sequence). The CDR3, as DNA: TGTGCCAGCAGCTTAAAAAAACTAGCGGGCACAGATACGCAGTATTTT. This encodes CASSLKKLAGTDTQYF.

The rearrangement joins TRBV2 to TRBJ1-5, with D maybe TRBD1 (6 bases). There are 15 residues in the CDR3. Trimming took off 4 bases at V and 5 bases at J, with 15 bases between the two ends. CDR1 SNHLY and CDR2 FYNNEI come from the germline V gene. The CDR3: CASSGDTRAYQPQHF. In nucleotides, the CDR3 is TGTGCCAGCAGTGGGGACACCCGGGCCTATCAGCCCCAGCATTTT.

Here the CDR3 DNA reads TGTGCCATCAGTACAGGCTATAATTCACCCCTCCACTTT. Protein product: CAISTGYNSPLHF. The chain couples TRBV10-3 to TRBJ1-6, with D possibly matching TRBD1 (5 bases). Germline values: CDR1 ENHRY, CDR2 SYGVKD. This CDR3 is 13 amino acids long. The V end was cut by 5 bases, the J end by 3 bases, with 5 bases between.

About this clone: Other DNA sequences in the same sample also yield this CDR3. The CDR3 sequence: CASSVRVAYEQYF. Written as DNA, the CDR3 is TGTGCCAGCAGCGTCAGGGTTGCCTACGAGCAGTACTTC. The gene calls are TRBV6-1 and TRBJ2-7; D might be TRBD1 (5 bases). V was pared by 6 bases and J by 2 bases, with 11 bases between. CDR1 and CDR2 (germline): MNHNS, SASEGT. The CDR3 loop spans 13 amino acids.

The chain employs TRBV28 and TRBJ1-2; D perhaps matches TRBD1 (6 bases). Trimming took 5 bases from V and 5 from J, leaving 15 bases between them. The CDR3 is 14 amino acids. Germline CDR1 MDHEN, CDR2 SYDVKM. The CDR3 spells CASSLEQGAYGYTF. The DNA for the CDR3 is TGTGCCAGCAGTCTAGAACAGGGAGCTTATGGCTACACCTTC.

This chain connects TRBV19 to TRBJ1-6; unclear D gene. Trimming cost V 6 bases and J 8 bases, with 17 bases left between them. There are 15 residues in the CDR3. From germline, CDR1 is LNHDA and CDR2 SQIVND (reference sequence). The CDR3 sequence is CASSYRLVGYSPLHF. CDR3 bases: TGTGCCAGTAGCTATAGACTCGTCGGTTATTCACCCCTCCACTTT. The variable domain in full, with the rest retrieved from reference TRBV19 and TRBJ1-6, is DGGITQSPKYLFRKEGQNVTLSCEQNLNHDAMYWYRQDPGQGLRLIYYSQIVNDFQKGDIAEGYSVSREKKESFPLTVTSAQKNPTAFYLCASSYRLVGYSPLHFGNGTRLTVT.

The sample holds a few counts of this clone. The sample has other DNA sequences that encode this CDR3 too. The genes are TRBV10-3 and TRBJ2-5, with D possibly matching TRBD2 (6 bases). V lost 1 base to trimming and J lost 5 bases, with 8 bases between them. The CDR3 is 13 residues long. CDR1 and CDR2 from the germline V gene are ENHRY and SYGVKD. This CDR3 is CAISEWGVETQYF. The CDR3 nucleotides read TGTGCCATCAGTGAGTGGGGGGTTGAGACCCAGTACTTC.

The CDR3 DNA sequence: TGTGCCATCAGTGAAAATCCCAGGGGGAAGGGACCGAGCTATGGCTACACCTTC. It translates to CAISENPRGKGPSYGYTF. The V call is TRBV10-3, the J call TRBJ1-2, with TRBD1 identical over 7 bases. J gave up 4 bases and V 3 bases, and 17 bases lay outside the gene matches. The CDR3 length is 18 residues. The germline gives CDR1 ENHRY, CDR2 SYGVKD.

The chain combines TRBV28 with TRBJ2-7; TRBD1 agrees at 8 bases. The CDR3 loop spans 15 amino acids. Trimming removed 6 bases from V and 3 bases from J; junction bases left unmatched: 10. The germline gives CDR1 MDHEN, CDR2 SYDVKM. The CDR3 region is CASRIGQGSVYEQYF. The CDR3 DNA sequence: TGTGCCAGCAGAATCGGACAGGGCAGCGTCTACGAGCAGTACTTC.

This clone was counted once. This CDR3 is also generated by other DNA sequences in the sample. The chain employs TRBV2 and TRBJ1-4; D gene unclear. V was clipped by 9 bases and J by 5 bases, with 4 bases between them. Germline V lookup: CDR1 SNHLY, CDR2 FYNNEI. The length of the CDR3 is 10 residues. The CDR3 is CASSNEKLFF. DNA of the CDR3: TGTGCCAGTTCCAATGAAAAACTGTTTTTT.

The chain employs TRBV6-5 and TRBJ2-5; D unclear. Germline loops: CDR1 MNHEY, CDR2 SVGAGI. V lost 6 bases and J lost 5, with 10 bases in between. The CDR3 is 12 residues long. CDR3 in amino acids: CASRSVGETQYF. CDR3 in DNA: TGTGCCAGCAGATCAGTAGGGGAGACCCAGTACTTC.

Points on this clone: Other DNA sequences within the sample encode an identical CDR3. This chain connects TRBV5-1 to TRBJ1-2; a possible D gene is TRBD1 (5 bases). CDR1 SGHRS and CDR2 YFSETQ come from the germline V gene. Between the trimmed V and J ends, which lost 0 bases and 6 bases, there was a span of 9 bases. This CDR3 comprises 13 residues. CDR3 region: CASSLAGTNGYTF. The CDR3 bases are TGCGCCAGCAGCTTGGCAGGGACGAATGGCTACACCTTC. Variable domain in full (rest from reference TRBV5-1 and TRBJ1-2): KAGVTQTPRYLIKTRGQQVTLSCSPISGHRSVSWYQQTPGQGLQFLFEYFSETQRNKGNFPGRFSGRQFSNSRSEMNVSTLELGDSALYLCASSLAGTNGYTFGSGTRLTVV.

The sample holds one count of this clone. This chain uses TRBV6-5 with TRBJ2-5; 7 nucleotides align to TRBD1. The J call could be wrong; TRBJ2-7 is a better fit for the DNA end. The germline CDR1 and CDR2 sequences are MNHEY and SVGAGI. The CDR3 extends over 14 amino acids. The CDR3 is CASSRGDRNYEQYF. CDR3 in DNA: TGTGCCAGCAGCAGAGGGGACAGAAACTACGAGCAGTACTTC.

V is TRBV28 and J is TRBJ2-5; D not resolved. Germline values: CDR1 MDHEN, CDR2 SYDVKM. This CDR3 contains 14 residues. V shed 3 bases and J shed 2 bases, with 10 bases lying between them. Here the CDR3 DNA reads TGTGCCAGCAGTTTTGGACGGAGACAAGAGACCCAGTACTTC. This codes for CASSFGRRQETQYF.

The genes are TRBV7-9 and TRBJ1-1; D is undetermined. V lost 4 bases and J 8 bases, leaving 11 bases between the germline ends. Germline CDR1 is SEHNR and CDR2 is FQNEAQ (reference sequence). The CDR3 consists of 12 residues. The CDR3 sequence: CASSSGPLEAFF. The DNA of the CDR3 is TGTGCCAGCAGCTCCGGGCCCCTAGAAGCTTTCTTT. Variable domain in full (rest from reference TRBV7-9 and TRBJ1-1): DTGVSQNPRHKITKRGQNVTFRCDPISEHNRLYWYRQTLGQGPEFLTYFQNEAQLEKSRLLSDRFSAERPKGSFSTLEIQRTEQGDSAMYLCASSSGPLEAFFGQGTRLTVV.

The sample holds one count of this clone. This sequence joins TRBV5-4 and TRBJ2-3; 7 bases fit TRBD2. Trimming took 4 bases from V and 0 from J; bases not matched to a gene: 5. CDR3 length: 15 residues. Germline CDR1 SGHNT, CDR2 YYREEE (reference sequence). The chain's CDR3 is CASSGFGGSTDTQYF. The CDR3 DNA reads TGTGCCAGCAGCGGGTTCGGGGGGAGCACAGATACGCAGTATTTT.